This passage covers 4 T cell receptor beta chains from one sample sequenced in a study of blood T cells in healthy people across ages. A J-beta primer mix and a sample-barcoded 5' primer were used in a second PCR of roughly 6 to 11 cycles. TCRdb itself ran the 5' RACE reads through MiXCR, one entry per CDR3 protein. Among around 940,000 distinct CDR3 sequences listed, about 51% were seen once. The sample consisted of blood. These receptors originate from a woman aged 55-69 years in good health.

This clonotype has just a few counts. The CDR3 reads CASSAHAGIAGAYEQYF. In DNA form, the CDR3 reads TGTGCCAGCAGCGCCCACGCTGGAATAGCGGGAGCCTACGAGCAGTACTTC. This chain connects TRBV9 to TRBJ2-7, with 9 bases that match TRBD2. The germline V gene encodes CDR1 SGDLS and CDR2 YYNGEE. The CDR3 has 17 amino acids. J was trimmed by 2 bases and V by 3 bases; bases with no gene match: 12.

This chain connects TRBV20-1 to TRBJ2-1; tentatively, D is TRBD2 (6 bases). Germline CDR1 DFQATT, CDR2 SNEGSKA (reference sequence). This CDR3 is built from 14 residues. V dropped 3 bases and J dropped 8 bases, with 17 bases sitting between them. CDR3 coding DNA: TGCAGTGCTAGCCCCTCCGGGTCTAGCGATGAGCAGTTCTTC. It translates to CSASPSGSSDEQFF.

The chain links TRBV7-9 to TRBJ2-7, with a possible D match to TRBD1 (6 bases). The CDR3 spans 16 residues. V was cut by 2 bases and J by 5 bases, with 19 bases left in between. Germline V CDR1 and CDR2: SEHNR, FQNEAQ (reference sequence). CDR3: CASSLIGNRVVDEQYF. In DNA, the CDR3 is TGTGCCAGCAGCTTAATTGGGAACAGGGTTGTTGACGAGCAGTACTTC.

This clonotype was detected only a few times. This sequence joins TRBV28 and TRBJ2-1, with D possibly being TRBD2 (5 bases). The CDR3 covers 14 residues. V lost 5 bases, J lost 10 bases, and 18 bases lay in between. CDR1 and CDR2 from the germline V gene are MDHEN and SYDVKM. Here the CDR3 reads CASSDPLTGSEQFF. The CDR3 nucleotides read TGTGCCAGCAGTGACCCTCTGACGGGGTCGGAGCAGTTCTTC. Looking up the rest from reference TRBV28 and TRBJ2-1 gives the full variable domain: DVKVTQSSRYLVKRTGEKVFLECVQDMDHENMFWYRQDPGLGLRLIYFSYDVKMKEKGDIPEGYSVSREKKERFSLILESASTNQTSMYLCASSDPLTGSEQFFGPGTRLTVL.